These 25 T cell receptor beta chains were sequenced from one sample in a study of control samples from healthy donors and cancer patients (TCRdb year 2020). The library was generated by the immunoSEQ multiplex PCR assay. Imported from immuneACCESS, the table was reduced by TCRdb to in-frame sequences with V and J called. These copies leave out some clones; in studies compared against another copy, an unresolved V gene accounts for under half, and the cause of the remainder is not known. In all, the sample holds approximately 160,000 clones, and 80% to 95% of those were seen once. Of the sample, over 4% falls within the top ten clones. Sequenced material: blood. These TCRs come from a woman between 55 and 75 years old in good health.

This chain uses TRBV19 with TRBJ2-3, with D perhaps TRBD2 (5 bases). Deletions cut 6 bases from V and 0 bases from J, with 10 bases between. The germline gives CDR1 LNHDA, CDR2 SQIVND (reference sequence). The CDR3 spans 14 residues. CDR3 nucleotide sequence: TGTGCCAGTAGGGCTCGGACTAGCACAGATACGCAGTATTTT. This gives the protein CASRARTSTDTQYF.

V usage is TRBV6-5 and J usage is TRBJ2-7, with 12 bases identical to TRBD2. The CDR3 is 15 residues long. Per the germline V gene, CDR1 is MNHEY and CDR2 is SVGAGI. Trimming took 4 bases from V and 6 from J; bases not matched to a gene: 7. CDR3 in amino acids: CASSLLAGGPGEQYF. The CDR3 bases are TGTGCCAGCAGTTTACTAGCGGGGGGCCCGGGCGAGCAGTACTTC.

This sequence joins TRBV7-9 and TRBJ2-7; possible D gene TRBD1, 5 bases. The germline CDR1 and CDR2 sequences are SEHNR and FQNEAQ (reference sequence). The CDR3 sequence is 13 residues long. V lost 4 bases, J lost 3 bases, and 10 bases lay in between. CDR3 loop: CASSSPRDYEQYF. For the CDR3, the DNA is TGTGCCAGCAGCTCCCCCAGGGACTACGAGCAGTACTTC.

J is TRBJ2-3 and V is TRBV6-6, with 13 bases that match TRBD2. The CDR3 covers 15 residues. Germline assignment: CDR1 MNHNY and CDR2 SVGAGI (reference sequence). The V segment lost 2 bases and the J segment 9 bases; nucleotides outside the gene matches: 5. CDR3 nucleotides: TGTGCCAGCAGTTACCCGACTAGCGGGGGGCTCACGCAGTATTTT. Amino acid sequence: CASSYPTSGGLTQYF.

V is TRBV11-2 and J is TRBJ1-1, with a tentative D call TRBD1 (6 bases). CDR1 is SGHAT and CDR2 is FQNNGV in the germline V gene. V gave up 3 bases and J gave up 1 base, with 12 bases separating them. The CDR3 spans 15 residues. In DNA form, the CDR3 reads TGTGCCAGCAGCTTTTCCGACAGGAGGAACACTGAAGCTTTCTTT. The encoded protein is CASSFSDRRNTEAFF.

The genes are TRBV10-3 and TRBJ2-5; D is uncertain. Germline CDR1 is ENHRY and CDR2 is SYGVKD. The V gene lost 7 bases and the J gene lost 0 bases, with 9 bases spanning the gap. The CDR3 is 13 residues long. CDR3 region: CAINSRDQETQYF. Written as DNA, the CDR3 is TGTGCCATCAATTCACGGGACCAAGAGACCCAGTACTTC.

The chain uses TRBV4-3 and TRBJ1-2, with 10 bases identical to TRBD1. Trimming at V came to 4 bases and at J to 6 bases, leaving 14 bases not matched to a gene. The CDR3 contains 17 residues. The germline V gene has CDR1 LGHNA and CDR2 YSLEER. CDR3 region: CASSRTTGQGSFDGYTF. DNA of the CDR3: TGCGCCAGCAGCCGGACGACGGGACAGGGGAGTTTCGATGGCTACACCTTC.

The J gene is TRBJ2-1, the V gene TRBV4-3; TRBD2 is a possible D gene (6 bases). V was clipped by 0 bases and J by 3 bases, with 12 bases between them. The CDR3 loop spans 16 amino acids. Germline-derived CDR1 and CDR2 are LGHNA and YSLEER. CDR3 sequence (DNA): TGCGCCAGCAGCCAAGATAGGCGGGGAGGCTACAATGAGCAGTTCTTC. This codes for CASSQDRRGGYNEQFF.

The rearrangement links TRBV6-1 to TRBJ1-1; 8 bases line up with TRBD1. Germline V gene data show CDR1 as MNHNS and CDR2 as SASEGT. The CDR3 contains 15 residues. J gave up 1 base and V 3 bases, and 4 bases lay outside the gene matches. CDR3: CASSDPGTGNTEAFF. Written as DNA, the CDR3 is TGTGCCAGCAGTGACCCCGGGACAGGGAACACTGAAGCTTTCTTT.

V is TRBV27 and J is TRBJ1-5; D is undetermined. Per germline, CDR1 MNHEY and CDR2 SMNVEV (reference sequence). This CDR3 spans 13 amino acids. V shed 3 bases and J shed 4 bases, with 7 bases lying between them. The CDR3 loop is CASSFTGNQPQHF. The CDR3 region has the DNA TGTGCCAGCAGTTTTACGGGGAATCAGCCCCAGCATTTT.

The chain recombines TRBV18 with TRBJ1-5; the match to TRBD1 covers 8 bases. The J segment lost 5 bases and the V segment lost 3 bases, leaving 6 bases of the junction unmatched. Germline V gene lookup returns CDR1 KGHSH and CDR2 LQKENI. The CDR3 extends over 15 amino acids. CDR3 protein: CASSPGTGTYQPQHF. The CDR3, as DNA: TGTGCCAGCTCACCGGGGACAGGTACATATCAGCCCCAGCATTTT.

This chain uses TRBV7-6 with TRBJ2-1; D unclear. The CDR3 has 16 amino acids. Trimming removed 6 bases from V and 6 bases from J, with 21 bases in between. Germline assignment: CDR1 SGHVS and CDR2 FNYEAQ. CDR3 in amino acids: CASSIIGSAPVNEQFF. The CDR3 nucleotides read TGTGCCAGCAGTATTATAGGGTCAGCCCCGGTCAATGAGCAGTTCTTC.

The chain links TRBV13 to TRBJ2-3; possibly TRBD1 for D (6 bases). CDR1 is PRHDT and CDR2 is FYEKMQ in the germline V gene (reference sequence). V lost 7 bases, J lost 5 bases, and 13 bases lay in between. This CDR3 comprises 13 residues. In nucleotides, the CDR3 is TGTGCCAGCACTAGGGGGTTAGAAGATACGCAGTATTTT. This gives the protein CASTRGLEDTQYF.

Concerning this clone: Other DNA sequences in this sample translate to the same CDR3. J is TRBJ1-5 and V is TRBV10-3; D is possibly TRBD1 (5 bases). V lost 0 bases, J lost 4 bases, and 7 bases lay in between. The germline CDR1 and CDR2 sequences are ENHRY and SYGVKD. This CDR3 contains 14 residues. The CDR3 nucleotides read TGTGCCATCAGTGAGTCTGGGGGGAATCAGCCCCAGCATTTT. Its translation: CAISESGGNQPQHF.

As DNA, the CDR3 is TGTGCCAGCAGCGTAGGGAACAGGGGGAACACTGAAGCTTTCTTT. It specifies CASSVGNRGNTEAFF. The J gene is TRBJ1-1, the V gene TRBV9; 7 nucleotides align to TRBD1. Germline-derived CDR1 and CDR2 are SGDLS and YYNGEE. The V gene end was trimmed by 0 bases and the J gene end by 1 base; junction bases not matched to a gene: 3. The CDR3 length is 15 residues.

V gene TRBV7-9 combines with J gene TRBJ2-7; a weak D match, TRBD2 (5 bases). The V gene's germline CDR1 is SEHNR and CDR2 FQNEAQ (reference sequence). There are 14 residues in the CDR3. Trimming removed 1 base from V and 0 bases from J, with 7 bases in between. The chain's CDR3 is CASSLVGSSYEQYF. The CDR3 DNA sequence: TGTGCCAGCAGCTTAGTTGGGAGCTCCTACGAGCAGTACTTC.

The gene calls are TRBV6-6 and TRBJ1-1; the D gene is possibly TRBD1 (6 bases). V dropped 7 bases and J dropped 3 bases, with 15 bases sitting between them. Per the germline V gene, CDR1 is MNHNY and CDR2 is SVGAGI (reference sequence). This CDR3 region has 14 residues. The CDR3 region is CASKTGREDTEAFF. The CDR3 DNA reads TGTGCCAGCAAAACAGGGAGAGAGGACACTGAAGCTTTCTTT.

CDR3 DNA sequence: TGCGCCAGCAGCCAAGGCGGAGGAAGGGGGCATCAGCCCCAGCATTTT. It is translated as CASSQGGGRGHQPQHF. The chain links TRBV4-1 to TRBJ1-5; 7 positions agree with TRBD1. CDR3 length equals 16 residues. The junction had 8 bases not matched to a gene; V was cut back by 1 base and J by 5 bases. Germline V gene lookup returns CDR1 MGHRA and CDR2 YSYEKL.

V is TRBV7-9 and J is TRBJ1-1; a weak D match, TRBD1 (6 bases). The CDR3 runs to 18 residues. Trimming removed 1 base at V and 0 bases at J, with 18 bases between. Germline values: CDR1 SEHNR, CDR2 FQNEAQ (reference sequence). CDR3 sequence: CASSLGLFTGPLNTEAFF. The CDR3 bases are TGTGCCAGCAGCTTAGGCCTCTTCACAGGGCCATTGAACACTGAAGCTTTCTTT.

This chain uses TRBV7-2 with TRBJ1-4, with D possibly TRBD1 on 6 matching bases. Trimming shortened V by 1 base and J by 3 bases, and 15 bases separated the two germline ends. CDR1 is SGHTA, CDR2 FQGNSA, per germline. The length of the CDR3 is 17 residues. CDR3 nucleotides: TGTGCCAGCAGCTTAGTTCTCACAGGGTTGGCTAATGAAAAACTGTTTTTT. Its protein product is CASSLVLTGLANEKLFF.

In this sample, this clone turned up once. The chain has TRBV5-1 and TRBJ2-3; 9 bases map to TRBD2. The V segment lost 2 bases and the J segment 5 bases; nucleotides outside the gene matches: 6. This CDR3 has 15 residues. The germline gives CDR1 SGHRS, CDR2 YFSETQ. The CDR3 DNA reads TGCGCCAGCAGCTTTCGCGGGGGGGCAGGAGATACGCAGTATTTT. It codes for CASSFRGGAGDTQYF.

This chain joins TRBV6-5 and TRBJ1-6; TRBD1 agrees at 8 bases. Germline trimming cut 3 bases from V and 8 bases from J; bases unmatched to any gene: 6. Per the germline V gene, CDR1 is MNHEY and CDR2 is SVGAGI. There are 15 residues in the CDR3. CDR3 residues: CASSYFLTGDSPLHF. The CDR3 region has the DNA TGTGCCAGCAGTTATTTTTTGACAGGGGATTCACCCCTCCACTTT.

The genes are TRBV9 and TRBJ1-5; weak D call: TRBD1 (6 bases). Germline CDR1 and CDR2: SGDLS and YYNGEE. The V end lost 5 bases, the J end lost 0 bases, and 15 bases lay between the germline ends. The CDR3 is 16 amino acids. The CDR3 is CASSTHREYSNQPQHF. The CDR3 bases are TGTGCCAGCAGTACCCACAGGGAGTATAGCAATCAGCCCCAGCATTTT. Full variable domain (missing parts from reference TRBV9 and TRBJ1-5): DSGVTQTPKHLITATGQRVTLRCSPRSGDLSVYWYQQSLDQGLQFLIQYYNGEERAKGNILERFSAQQFPDLHSELNLSSLELGDSALYFCASSTHREYSNQPQHFGDGTRLSIL.

The chain employs TRBV19 and TRBJ2-6, with D unclear. CDR3 length: 14 residues. V gave up 4 bases and J gave up 2 bases, with 6 bases separating them. Germline V gene lookup returns CDR1 LNHDA and CDR2 SQIVND (reference sequence). CDR3 in amino acids: CASSTSTGANVLTF. CDR3 sequence (DNA): TGTGCCAGTAGTACCTCTACTGGGGCCAACGTCCTGACTTTC.

The genes are TRBV4-3 and TRBJ2-7; TRBD2 aligns across 10 bases. CDR3 length equals 15 residues. Trimming cost V 1 base and J 4 bases; bases outside gene matches: 4. From germline, CDR1 is LGHNA and CDR2 YSLEER. Written as DNA, the CDR3 is TGCGCCAGCAGCCAAGGGCTAGCGGGAGTATACGAGCAGTACTTC. It yields the protein CASSQGLAGVYEQYF.